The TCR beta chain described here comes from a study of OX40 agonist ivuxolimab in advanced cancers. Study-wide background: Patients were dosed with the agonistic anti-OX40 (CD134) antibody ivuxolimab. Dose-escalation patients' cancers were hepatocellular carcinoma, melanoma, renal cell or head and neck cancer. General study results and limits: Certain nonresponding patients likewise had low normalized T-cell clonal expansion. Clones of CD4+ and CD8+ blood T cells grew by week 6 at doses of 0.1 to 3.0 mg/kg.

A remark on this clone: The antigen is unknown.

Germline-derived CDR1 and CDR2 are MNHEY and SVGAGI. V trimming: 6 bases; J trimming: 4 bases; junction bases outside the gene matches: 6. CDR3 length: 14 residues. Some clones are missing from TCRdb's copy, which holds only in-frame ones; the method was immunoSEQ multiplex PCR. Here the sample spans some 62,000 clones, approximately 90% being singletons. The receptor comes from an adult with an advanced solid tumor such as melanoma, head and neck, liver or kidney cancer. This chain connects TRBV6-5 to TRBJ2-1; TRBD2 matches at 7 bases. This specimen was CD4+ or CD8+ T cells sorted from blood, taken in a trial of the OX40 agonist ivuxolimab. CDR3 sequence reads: CASSLSGKYNEQFF. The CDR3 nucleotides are TGTGCCAGCAGCCTGAGCGGGAAATACAATGAGCAGTTCTTC.